A selection of T cell receptor beta chains follows, all from one sample in a study of beta chain features in type 1 diabetes. TCRdb keeps only in-frame clones here, not all; method: immunoSEQ multiplex PCR. The sample contains 150,000 to 190,000 clones, roughly 8% of which appear only once. Sequencing used central memory CD4+ T cells from blood. The source of these receptors is a man aged 18-30 years in good health. Both conserved end residues are part of each CDR3. Fields, in order: V gene, D gene, J gene, clone size, CDR3 DNA, CDR3 protein. D genes are given only for firm matches. Size values are once, few and many counts, or a class for expanded clones, and some rows have none.

TRBV18	-	TRBJ2-3	many	TGTGCCAGCTCACAGACGTCAGGGGAAGATACGCAGTATTTT	CASSQTSGEDTQYF
TRBV15	-	TRBJ1-4	-	TGTGCCACCAGCAGGAGGTGGAGGAGGGATGAAAAACTGTTTTTT	CATSRRWRRDEKLFF
TRBV7-3	TRBD1	TRBJ1-1	few	TGTGCCAGCAGCCAGGGGGCGAGGACTGAAGCTTTCTTT	CASSQGARTEAFF
TRBV28	TRBD2	TRBJ2-3	few	TGTGCCGGGTCGCGGGGGGTAAGGAGAAACACAGATACGCAGTATTTT	CAGSRGVRRNTDTQYF
TRBV5-1	TRBD1	TRBJ1-5	few	TGCGCCAGCAGCTTGGGTGTGACAGGGAATCAGCCCCAGCATTTT	CASSLGVTGNQPQHF
TRBV28	-	TRBJ1-5	-	TGTGCCAGCAGTTTTGACGGAGATCAGCCCCAGCATTTT	CASSFDGDQPQHF
TRBV5-4	TRBD2	TRBJ2-1	few	TGTGCCAGCAGCTTGAGCGGGGGTTCCTACAATGAGCAGTTCTTC	CASSLSGGSYNEQFF
TRBV28	-	TRBJ1-1	many	TGTGCCAGCAGTTTAGGGGGGAGGGAAGCTTTCTTT	CASSLGGREAFF
TRBV7-9	TRBD1	TRBJ2-5	few	TGTGCCAGCAGCGCCCGACAGGGGGCAACAGAGACCCAGTACTTC	CASSARQGATETQYF
TRBV6-5	-	TRBJ1-1	few	TGTGCCAGCAGAGGGACTCACCTGGGGGACACTGAAGCTTTCTTT	CASRGTHLGDTEAFF
TRBV9	-	TRBJ2-7	few	TGTGCCAGCAGCGTTGACAACTCCTACGAGCAGTACTTC	CASSVDNSYEQYF
TRBV30	TRBD2	TRBJ2-7	many	TGTGCCCGCGCCGGCGCTAGCGGGAGTATCGAGCAGTACTTC	CARAGASGSIEQYF
TRBV30	TRBD1	TRBJ2-2	many	TGTGCCTGGAGTGGGCAGGGGGCCGGGGAGCTGTTTTTT	CAWSGQGAGELFF
TRBV29-1	-	TRBJ2-5	-	TGCAGCGTGGACACAAGAGAAGAGACCCAGTACTTC	CSVDTREETQYF
TRBV7-2	-	TRBJ2-5	few	TGTGCCAGCAGCTTAGGAGTAGGGGCAGTTCAAGGGACCCAGTACTTC	CASSLGVGAVQGTQYF
TRBV2	-	TRBJ2-2	-	TGTGCCAGCATCGGACGGGAAAACACCGGGGAGCTGTTTTTT	CASIGRENTGELFF
TRBV20-1	-	TRBJ2-3	-	TGCAGTGCCGAGGGTGCAGATACGCAGTATTTT	CSAEGADTQYF
TRBV7-2	TRBD1	TRBJ2-7	-	TGTGCCAGCAGCTTAACGGGACAGGCTGCCTACGAGCAGTACTTC	CASSLTGQAAYEQYF
TRBV28	-	TRBJ2-3	-	TGTGCCAGCAGTCCGGGACTCCCGGGGGTGTCCGCCACGCAGTATTTT	CASSPGLPGVSATQYF
TRBV7-2	-	TRBJ2-2	-	TGTGCCAGCAGCCAATCGGGGGGGGAGCTGTTTTTT	CASSQSGGELFF
TRBV9	TRBD1	TRBJ1-4	few	TGTGCCAGCAGCCCAGACAGGGGGCTAGGCGGAAAACTGTTTTTT	CASSPDRGLGGKLFF
TRBV6-5	-	TRBJ2-7	-	TGTGCCAGCAGCTCCCCCGGCTACGAGCAGTACTTC	CASSSPGYEQYF
TRBV9	TRBD2	TRBJ2-1	few	TGTGCCAGCAGCAAGGGACTAGCGGGAGCTTACAATGAGCAGTTCTTC	CASSKGLAGAYNEQFF
TRBV7-2	-	TRBJ1-5	-	TGTGCCAGCAGCGCAGGGCCCCAGGGTCAGCCCCAGCATTTT	CASSAGPQGQPQHF
TRBV5-8	-	TRBJ2-3	-	TGTGCCAGCAGCCGCGGGGGACACACAGATACGCAGTATTTT	CASSRGGHTDTQYF
TRBV18	-	TRBJ2-2	-	TGTGCCAGCTCACCACCGGGAACTAGTTCGAACACCGGGGAGCTGTTTTTT	CASSPPGTSSNTGELFF
TRBV5-4	TRBD1	TRBJ1-2	few	TGTGCCAGCAGCCCAGGACAGGACTATGGCTACACCTTC	CASSPGQDYGYTF
TRBV4-1	TRBD1	TRBJ2-1	-	TGCGCCAGCAGCTTGGGACAGGTGTACAATGAGCAGTTCTTC	CASSLGQVYNEQFF
TRBV5-1	-	TRBJ1-6	-	TGCGCCAGCAGCTGGCCAGGGGAAAATTCACCCCTCCACTTT	CASSWPGENSPLHF
TRBV7-9	-	TRBJ2-3	-	TGTGCCAGCAGCCCCCAGGTCGGGATGGGCACAGATACGCAGTATTTT	CASSPQVGMGTDTQYF
TRBV19	TRBD1	TRBJ1-5	-	TGTGCCAGTAGTCCCGAGGGACAGGGTGATCAGCCCCAGCATTTT	CASSPEGQGDQPQHF
TRBV15	-	TRBJ1-1	-	TGTGCCACCAGCAGAGAAGGGGTGAACACTGAAGCTTTCTTT	CATSREGVNTEAFF
TRBV2	TRBD1	TRBJ1-1	many	TGTGCCAGCAGTGGACAGGGGAACACTGAAGCTTTCTTT	CASSGQGNTEAFF
TRBV10-3	-	TRBJ2-3	few	TGTGCCACCGGGGGTAGTAGCACAGATACGCAGTATTTT	CATGGSSTDTQYF
TRBV30	TRBD1	TRBJ1-2	few	TGTGCCTGGAACACCAGGACAGGGGGTCGGTATGGCTACACCTTC	CAWNTRTGGRYGYTF
TRBV7-9	-	TRBJ1-3	-	TGTGCCAGCAGCTCCTCCCCCACCATATATTTT	CASSSSPTIYF
TRBV21-1	-	TRBJ2-5	-	TGTGCCAGCAGCAAAGGGCAGGGACTACCAGGGGAGGAGACCCAGTACTTC	CASSKGQGLPGEETQYF
TRBV29-1	-	TRBJ1-1	many	TGCAGCGTTGGACAGATGAACACTGAAGCTTTCTTT	CSVGQMNTEAFF
TRBV2	-	TRBJ2-7	-	TGTGCCTCCACTCAGGGGTCCGGCGAGCAGTACTTC	CASTQGSGEQYF
TRBV6-5	TRBD2	TRBJ2-1	-	TGTGCCAGCAGTTCCCATACTAGCGGGCGTATCAATGAGCAGTTCTTC	CASSSHTSGRINEQFF
TRBV7-2	TRBD2	TRBJ2-7	-	TGTGCCAGCAGCTTAGTGACGGGGGGTTGGTACGAGCAGTACTTC	CASSLVTGGWYEQYF
TRBV7-6	-	TRBJ2-1	few	TGTGCCAGCAGCTTAGGAGAGGATGCCTACAATGAGCAGTTCTTC	CASSLGEDAYNEQFF
TRBV5-5	TRBD1	TRBJ2-7	-	TGTGCCAGCAGCCAGGCCGGGACAGGGAGTTTCCACGAGCAGTACTTC	CASSQAGTGSFHEQYF
TRBV4-3	-	TRBJ2-2	-	TGCGCCAGCAGCCCCGGGGGGCTTTGGGGCGGGGAGCTGTTTTTT	CASSPGGLWGGELFF
TRBV10-3	-	TRBJ2-1	-	TGTGCCATCAGGGATGAACGAGGATCCTACAATGAGCAGTTCTTC	CAIRDERGSYNEQFF
TRBV4-2	TRBD2	TRBJ2-2	few	TGTGCCAGCAGCCAAGTGGTCTCGGGGGGCGGGGAGCTGTTTTTT	CASSQVVSGGGELFF